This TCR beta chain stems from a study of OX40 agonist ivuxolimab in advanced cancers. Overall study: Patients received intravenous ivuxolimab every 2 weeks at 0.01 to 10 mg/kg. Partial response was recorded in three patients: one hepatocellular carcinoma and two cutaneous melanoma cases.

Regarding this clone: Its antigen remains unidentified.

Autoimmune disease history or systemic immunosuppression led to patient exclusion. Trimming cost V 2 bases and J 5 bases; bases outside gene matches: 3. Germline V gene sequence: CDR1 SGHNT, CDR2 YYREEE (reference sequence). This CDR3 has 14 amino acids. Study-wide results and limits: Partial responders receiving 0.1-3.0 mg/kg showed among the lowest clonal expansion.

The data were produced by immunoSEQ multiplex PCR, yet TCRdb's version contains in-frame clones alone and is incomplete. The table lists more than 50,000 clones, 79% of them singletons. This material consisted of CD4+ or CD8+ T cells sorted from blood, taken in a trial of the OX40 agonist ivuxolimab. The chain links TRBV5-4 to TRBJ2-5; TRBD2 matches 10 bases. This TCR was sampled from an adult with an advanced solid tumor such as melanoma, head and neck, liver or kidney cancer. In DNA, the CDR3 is TGTGCCAGCAGCTTACCTAGCGGGGGTGAGACCCAGTACTTC. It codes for CASSLPSGGETQYF.